One sample yielded the 17 T cell receptor beta chains listed below, sequenced in a study of Tregs in tolerant kidney transplant recipients. Only in-frame clones appear in the TCRdb table, and some are missing; sequencing was by immunoSEQ multiplex PCR. The sample consists of around 70,000 clones, roughly 92% of them appearing once. The sample in question was CD8+ T cells from blood, obtained before the transplant. The receptors come from a human donor who received a combined kidney and bone marrow transplant.

The chain links TRBV6-6 to TRBJ2-7; tentative D call: TRBD2 (5 bases). The CDR3 is 12 residues long. The germline V gene encodes CDR1 MNHNY and CDR2 SVGAGI (reference sequence). V was trimmed by 9 bases and J by 12 bases, leaving 21 bases between them. The CDR3 sequence is CASGLSGRERYF. The CDR3 DNA is TGTGCCAGTGGGTTGTCGGGAAGAGAACGGTACTTC.

This chain connects TRBV25-1 to TRBJ1-2; 10 positions agree with TRBD1. The germline gives CDR1 MGHDK, CDR2 SYGVNS. The V and J ends lost 6 bases and 4 bases, in that order; junction bases with no gene match: 11. CDR3 length: 16 residues. CDR3 sequence reads: CASSPGQGTFTYGYTF. CDR3 nucleotides: TGTGCCAGCAGCCCGGGACAGGGGACGTTTACCTATGGCTACACCTTC.

Only one count was recorded for this clone. The chain carries TRBV5-1 and TRBJ2-3, with 9 bases identical to TRBD2. V was clipped by 5 bases and J by 2 bases; unmatched bases: 3. This CDR3 is 14 amino acids long. Per germline, CDR1 SGHRS and CDR2 YFSETQ. CDR3 nucleotides: TGCGCCAGCAGGACTAGCGGTAACACAGATACGCAGTATTTT. It codes for CASRTSGNTDTQYF.

The rearrangement joins TRBV5-1 to TRBJ1-1, with unresolved D. V shed 1 base and J shed 0 bases, with 7 bases lying between them. The CDR3 is 14 amino acids. CDR1 and CDR2 (germline): SGHRS, YFSETQ. CDR3 bases: TGCGCCAGCAGCTTGACAGAAATGAACACTGAAGCTTTCTTT. This encodes CASSLTEMNTEAFF. Full variable domain (missing parts from reference TRBV5-1 and TRBJ1-1): KAGVTQTPRYLIKTRGQQVTLSCSPISGHRSVSWYQQTPGQGLQFLFEYFSETQRNKGNFPGRFSGRQFSNSRSEMNVSTLELGDSALYLCASSLTEMNTEAFFGQGTRLTVV.

The chain is built from TRBV16 and TRBJ2-7; a possible D gene is TRBD1 (5 bases). Per the germline V gene, CDR1 is KGHSY and CDR2 is FQNENV. Trimming stripped 8 bases from V and 0 bases from J, with 11 bases between. The CDR3 contains 13 residues. CDR3 bases: TGTGCCAGCGGGGCCCTTAACTCCTACGAGCAGTACTTC. Protein: CASGALNSYEQYF.

This clone was observed a single time. V and J are TRBV25-1 and TRBJ2-3, with 8 bases identical to TRBD2. Germline loops: CDR1 MGHDK, CDR2 SYGVNS. The ends lost 2 bases at V and 0 bases at J; junction bases unmatched: 4. The CDR3 sequence is 16 residues long. CDR3 nucleotide sequence: TGTGCCAGCAGTGAAAATAGCGGGACTAGCACAGATACGCAGTATTTT. Translation gives CASSENSGTSTDTQYF.

This clone was counted a few times. V gene TRBV7-2 combines with J gene TRBJ2-1; TRBD2 aligns across 12 bases. This CDR3 spans 15 amino acids. Germline CDR1 is SGHTA and CDR2 is FQGNSA. Losses at the gene ends were 2 bases for V and 7 bases for J; bases not matched to a gene: 3. The CDR3: CASSLTSGRMNEQFF. CDR3 in DNA: TGTGCCAGCAGCTTAACTAGCGGGAGGATGAATGAGCAGTTCTTC.

With regard to this clone: Relative to the germline gene, one junction end is altered; a read error may explain this. The chain couples TRBV5-1 to TRBJ2-5, with D uncertain. Germline lookup yields CDR1 SGHRS and CDR2 YFSETQ. This CDR3 has 16 amino acids. CDR3 region: CASSLDGASFGEAQYF. The CDR3 nucleotides read TGCGCCAGCAGCTTGGATGGCGCGTCATTCGGAGAGGCCCAGTACTTC.

This chain uses TRBV29-1 with TRBJ2-1; D perhaps matches TRBD1 (6 bases). The CDR3 has 12 amino acids. The V gene lost 7 bases and the J gene lost 7 bases, with 14 bases spanning the gap. CDR1 is SQVTM, CDR2 ANQGSEA, per germline. CDR3: CSERDMVNEQFF. CDR3 in DNA: TGCAGCGAACGGGACATGGTTAATGAGCAGTTCTTC.

The rearrangement links TRBV19 to TRBJ2-2, with a weak D call TRBD1 (5 bases). Germline CDR1 is LNHDA and CDR2 is SQIVND (reference sequence). The CDR3 contains 13 residues. V shed 5 bases and J shed 6 bases, with 10 bases lying between them. The DNA of the CDR3 is TGTGCCAGTAGTTGGCAGGGTGCCGGGGAGCTGTTTTTT. The encoded protein is CASSWQGAGELFF.

This clone was picked up one time. This chain links TRBV11-2 with TRBJ2-7, with D possibly matching TRBD2 (7 bases). V lost 3 bases and J lost 5, with 14 bases in between. Per germline, CDR1 SGHAT and CDR2 FQNNGV. The CDR3 length is 14 residues. The CDR3 sequence is CASSFSGGADEQYF. CDR3 nucleotides: TGTGCCAGCAGCTTTTCGGGGGGCGCGGACGAGCAGTACTTC.

The genes are TRBV2 and TRBJ1-6; D call uncertain. Germline-derived CDR1 and CDR2 are SNHLY and FYNNEI. Trimming left V 6 bases short and J 0 bases short, with 21 bases between. The CDR3 spans 19 residues. The CDR3 region is CASSRGPGGLSSYNSPLHF. CDR3 sequence (DNA): TGTGCCAGCAGCCGCGGACCTGGCGGGCTGAGCTCCTATAATTCACCCCTCCACTTT.

The chain has TRBV15 and TRBJ1-2; the D is unclear. Trimming removed 5 bases at V and 6 bases at J, with 16 bases between. Germline V gene lookup returns CDR1 LNHNV and CDR2 YYDKDF (reference sequence). The CDR3 is 14 amino acids. The CDR3 nucleotides read TGTGCCACCAGCTCCGCGTCCCTATTAAATGGCTACACCTTC. Its translation: CATSSASLLNGYTF. Together with reference TRBV15 and TRBJ1-2, the CDR3 gives the full variable domain: DAMVIQNPRYQVTQFGKPVTLSCSQTLNHNVMYWYQQKSSQAPKLLFHYYDKDFNNEADTPDNFQSRRPNTSFCFLDIRSPGLGDTAMYLCATSSASLLNGYTFGSGTRLTVV.

Only a few counts were recorded for this clone. The chain has TRBV6-5 and TRBJ1-2, with 7 bases aligning to TRBD1. Germline V gene data show CDR1 as MNHEY and CDR2 as SVGAGI. V was clipped by 5 bases and J by 7 bases; unmatched bases: 7. The CDR3 spans 13 residues. The CDR3 here is CASSIDRAVGYTF. The CDR3 DNA sequence: TGTGCCAGCAGTATAGACAGGGCGGTTGGCTACACCTTC.

The chain has TRBV7-9 and TRBJ1-4, with D possibly TRBD1 on 5 matching bases. V was clipped by 5 bases and J by 6 bases, with 22 bases between them. CDR3 length equals 17 residues. Looked up from germline, CDR1 is SEHNR and CDR2 is FQNEAQ (reference sequence). The CDR3 DNA follows: TGTGCCAGCAGCCCTCGGGGGGAGGAGGCTAAGGATGAAAAACTGTTTTTT. Its protein is CASSPRGEEAKDEKLFF.

V gene TRBV7-9 combines with J gene TRBJ1-2; D possibly corresponds to TRBD1 (6 bases). Germline values: CDR1 SEHNR, CDR2 FQNEAQ (reference sequence). Trimming pared 1 base from V and 6 bases from J, leaving 9 bases between. The CDR3 extends over 13 amino acids. CDR3 sequence: CASSLGDNDGYTF. The CDR3, as DNA: TGTGCCAGCAGCTTAGGGGACAATGATGGCTACACCTTC.

The chain is built from TRBV6-5 and TRBJ1-5; TRBD1 agrees at 7 bases. This CDR3 is 14 amino acids long. Germline assignment: CDR1 MNHEY and CDR2 SVGAGI. V trimming: 5 bases; J trimming: 4 bases; junction bases outside the gene matches: 5. In DNA form, the CDR3 reads TGTGCCAGCAGTCCTGGGACAGCAAATCAGCCCCAGCATTTT. Translation gives CASSPGTANQPQHF.